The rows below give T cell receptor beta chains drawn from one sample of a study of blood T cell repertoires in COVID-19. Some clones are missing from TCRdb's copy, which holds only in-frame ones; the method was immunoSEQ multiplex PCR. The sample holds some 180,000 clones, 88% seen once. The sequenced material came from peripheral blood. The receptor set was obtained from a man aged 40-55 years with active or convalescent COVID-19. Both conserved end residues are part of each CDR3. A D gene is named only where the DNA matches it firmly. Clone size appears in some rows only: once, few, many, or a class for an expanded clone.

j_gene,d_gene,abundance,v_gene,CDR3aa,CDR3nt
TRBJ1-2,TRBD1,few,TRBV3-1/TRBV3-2,CASSQGDRGGYTF,TGTGCCAGCAGCCAAGGAGACAGGGGCGGCTACACCTTC
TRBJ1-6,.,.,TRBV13,CASSLDQGNSPLHF,TGTGCCAGCAGCTTAGACCAGGGGAATTCACCCCTCCACTTT
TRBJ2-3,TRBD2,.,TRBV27,CASSSSGSTDTQYF,TGTGCCAGCAGTTCTAGCGGGAGCACAGATACGCAGTATTTT
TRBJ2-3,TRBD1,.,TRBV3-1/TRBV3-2,CASSHGDRGRADTQYF,TGTGCCAGCAGCCATGGGGACAGGGGGCGCGCAGATACGCAGTATTTT
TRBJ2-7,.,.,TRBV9,CASSVGSSSYEQYF,TGTGCCAGCAGCGTTGGTTCGAGCTCCTACGAGCAGTACTTC
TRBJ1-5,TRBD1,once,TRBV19,CASSILDRGRGQPQHF,TGTGCCAGTAGTATTTTGGACAGGGGGCGAGGGCAGCCCCAGCATTTT
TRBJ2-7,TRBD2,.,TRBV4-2,CASSQDILAGFFEQYF,TGTGCCAGCAGCCAAGATATACTAGCGGGATTTTTCGAGCAGTACTTC
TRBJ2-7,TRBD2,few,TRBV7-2,CASSSPRGGYEQYF,TGTGCCAGCAGCTCCCCCCGGGGGGGATACGAGCAGTACTTC
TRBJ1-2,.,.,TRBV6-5,CASSYLPGSVTF,TGTGCCAGCAGTTACCTACCAGGTTCAGTTACCTTC
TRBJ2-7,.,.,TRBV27,CASSPRRVADGEQYF,TGTGCCAGCAGCCCCCGCAGGGTGGCGGACGGCGAGCAGTACTTC
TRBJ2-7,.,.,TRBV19,CASSINSLSSYEQYF,TGTGCCAGTAGTATAAATAGCCTTAGCTCCTACGAGCAGTACTTC
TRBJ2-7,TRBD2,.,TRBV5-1,CASSLGTSGGPPYEQYF,TGCGCCAGCAGCTTGGGGACTAGCGGGGGCCCCCCCTACGAGCAGTACTTC
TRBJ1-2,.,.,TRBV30,CAWSRSGRANYGYTF,TGTGCCTGGAGTCGTTCAGGGCGAGCTAACTATGGCTACACCTTC
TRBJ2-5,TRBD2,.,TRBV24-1,CATSDLGGGYETQYF,TGTGCCACCAGTGACCTCGGGGGGGGGTATGAGACCCAGTACTTC
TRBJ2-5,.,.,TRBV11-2,CASSSGETQYF,TGTGCCAGCAGCTCGGGAGAGACCCAGTACTTC
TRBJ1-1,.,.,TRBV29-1,CSVEEHGGGTEAFF,TGCAGCGTTGAAGAGCACGGGGGGGGCACTGAAGCTTTCTTT